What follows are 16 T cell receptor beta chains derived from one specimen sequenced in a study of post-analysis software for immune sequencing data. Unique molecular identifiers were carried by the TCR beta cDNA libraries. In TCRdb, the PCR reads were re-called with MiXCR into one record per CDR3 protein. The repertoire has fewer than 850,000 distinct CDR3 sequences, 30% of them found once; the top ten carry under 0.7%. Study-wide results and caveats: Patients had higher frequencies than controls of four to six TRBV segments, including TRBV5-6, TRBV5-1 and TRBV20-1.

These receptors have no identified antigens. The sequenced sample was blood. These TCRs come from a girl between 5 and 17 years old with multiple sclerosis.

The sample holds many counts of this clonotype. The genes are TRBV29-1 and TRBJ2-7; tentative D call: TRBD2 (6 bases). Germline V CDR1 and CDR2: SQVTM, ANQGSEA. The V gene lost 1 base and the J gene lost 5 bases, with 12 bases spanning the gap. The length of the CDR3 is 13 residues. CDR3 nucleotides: TGCAGCGTTGAAGTGCGGGGTGGCCACGAGCAGTACTTC. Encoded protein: CSVEVRGGHEQYF.

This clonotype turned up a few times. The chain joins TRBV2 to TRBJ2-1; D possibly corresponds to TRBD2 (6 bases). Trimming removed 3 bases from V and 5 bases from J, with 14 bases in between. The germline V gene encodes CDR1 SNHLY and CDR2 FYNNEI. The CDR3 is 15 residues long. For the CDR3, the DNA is TGTGCCAGCAGTGATCCCTGGGGGGTACACAATGAGCAGTTCTTC. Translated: CASSDPWGVHNEQFF.

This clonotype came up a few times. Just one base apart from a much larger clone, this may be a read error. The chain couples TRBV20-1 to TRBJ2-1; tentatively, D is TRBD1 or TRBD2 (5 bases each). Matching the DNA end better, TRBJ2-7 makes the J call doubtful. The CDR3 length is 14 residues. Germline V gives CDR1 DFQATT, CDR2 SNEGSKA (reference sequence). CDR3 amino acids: CSARGVSSYNEQYF. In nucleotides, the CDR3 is TGCAGTGCGAGAGGGGTAAGCTCCTACAATGAGCAGTACTTC.

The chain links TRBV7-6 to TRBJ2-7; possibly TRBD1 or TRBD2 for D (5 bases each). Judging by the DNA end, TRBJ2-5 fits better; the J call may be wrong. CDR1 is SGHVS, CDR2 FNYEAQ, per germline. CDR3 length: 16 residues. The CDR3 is CASSPDRTRGRETQYF. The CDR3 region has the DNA TGTGCCAGCAGTCCAGATAGGACTCGGGGCCGGGAGACCCAGTACTTC.

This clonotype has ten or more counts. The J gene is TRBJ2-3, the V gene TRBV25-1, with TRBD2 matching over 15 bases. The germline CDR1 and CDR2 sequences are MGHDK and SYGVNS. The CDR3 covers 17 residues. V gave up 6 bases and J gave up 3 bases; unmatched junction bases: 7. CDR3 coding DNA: TGTGCCAGCAGCAGGACTAGCGGGAGGGCGGGAACAGATACGCAGTATTTT. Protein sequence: CASSRTSGRAGTDTQYF.

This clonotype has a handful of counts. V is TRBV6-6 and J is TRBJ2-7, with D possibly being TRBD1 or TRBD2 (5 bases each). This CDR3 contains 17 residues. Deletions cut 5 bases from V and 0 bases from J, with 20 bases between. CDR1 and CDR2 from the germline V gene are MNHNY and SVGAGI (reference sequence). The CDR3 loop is CASSRDHPGRYSYEQYF. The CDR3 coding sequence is TGTGCCAGCAGTCGGGATCACCCGGGACGATACTCCTACGAGCAGTACTTC.

The CDR3 loop is CSVEGGMNTEAFF. CDR3 nucleotides: TGCAGCGTTGAGGGTGGCATGAACACTGAAGCTTTCTTT. This chain joins TRBV29-1 and TRBJ1-1, with unresolved D. V was cut by 3 bases and J by 0 bases, with 8 bases left in between. From germline, CDR1 is SQVTM and CDR2 ANQGSEA. The CDR3 runs 13 residues.

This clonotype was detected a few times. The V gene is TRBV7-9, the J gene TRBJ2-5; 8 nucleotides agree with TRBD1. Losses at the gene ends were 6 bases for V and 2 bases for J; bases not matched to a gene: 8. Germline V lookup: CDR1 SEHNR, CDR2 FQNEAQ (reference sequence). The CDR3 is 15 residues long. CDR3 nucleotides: TGTGCCAGCAGTCAAACCTGGGACAGGCAAGAGACCCAGTACTTC. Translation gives CASSQTWDRQETQYF.

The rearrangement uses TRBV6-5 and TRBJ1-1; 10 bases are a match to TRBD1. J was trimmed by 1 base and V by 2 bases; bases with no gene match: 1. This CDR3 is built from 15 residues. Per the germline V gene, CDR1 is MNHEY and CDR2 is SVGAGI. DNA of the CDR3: TGTGCCAGCAGTTACGGGACAGGGGAGAACACTGAAGCTTTCTTT. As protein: CASSYGTGENTEAFF.

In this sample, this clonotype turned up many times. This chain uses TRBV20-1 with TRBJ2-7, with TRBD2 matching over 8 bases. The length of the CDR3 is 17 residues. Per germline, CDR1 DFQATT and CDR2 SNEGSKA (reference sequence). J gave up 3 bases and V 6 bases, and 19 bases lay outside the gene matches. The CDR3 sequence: CSAEVPRSGMVVYEQYF. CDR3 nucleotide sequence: TGCAGTGCCGAAGTTCCCCGTAGCGGGATGGTGGTCTACGAGCAGTACTTC.

For the CDR3, the DNA is TGTGCCAGCAGTTTAGGGGTCCTAGCGGGAGTCCTGCCAGAGACCCAGTACTTC. As protein: CASSLGVLAGVLPETQYF. This chain joins TRBV12-3 or TRBV12-4 and TRBJ2-5; 10 bases are shared with TRBD2. After removal of 1 base from V and 4 bases from J, the junction contained 12 bases not matched to a gene. The CDR3 runs 18 residues.

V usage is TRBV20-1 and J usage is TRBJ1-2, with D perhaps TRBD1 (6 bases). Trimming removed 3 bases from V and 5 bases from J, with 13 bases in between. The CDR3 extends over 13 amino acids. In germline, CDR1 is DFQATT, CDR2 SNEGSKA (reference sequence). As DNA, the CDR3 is TGCAGTGCTAGCTTATCAGGACAGTATGGCTACACCTTC. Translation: CSASLSGQYGYTF.

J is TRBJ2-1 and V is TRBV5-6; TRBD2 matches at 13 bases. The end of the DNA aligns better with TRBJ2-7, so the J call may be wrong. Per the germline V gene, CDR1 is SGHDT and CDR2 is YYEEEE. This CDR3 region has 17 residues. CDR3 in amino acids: CASGRTSGRAIGNEQYF. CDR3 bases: TGTGCCAGCGGACGTACTAGCGGGAGGGCCATTGGCAATGAGCAGTACTTC.

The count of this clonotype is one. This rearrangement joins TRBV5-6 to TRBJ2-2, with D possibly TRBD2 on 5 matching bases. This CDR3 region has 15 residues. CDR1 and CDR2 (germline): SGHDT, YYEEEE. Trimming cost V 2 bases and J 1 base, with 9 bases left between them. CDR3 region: CASSFRTENTGELFF. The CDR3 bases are TGTGCCAGCAGCTTCAGGACTGAGAACACCGGGGAGCTGTTTTTT. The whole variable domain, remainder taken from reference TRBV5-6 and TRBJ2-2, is DAGVTQSPTHLIKTRGQQVTLRCSPKSGHDTVSWYQQALGQGPQFIFQYYEEEERQRGNFPDRFSGHQFPNYSSELNVNALLLGDSALYLCASSFRTENTGELFFGEGSRLTVL.

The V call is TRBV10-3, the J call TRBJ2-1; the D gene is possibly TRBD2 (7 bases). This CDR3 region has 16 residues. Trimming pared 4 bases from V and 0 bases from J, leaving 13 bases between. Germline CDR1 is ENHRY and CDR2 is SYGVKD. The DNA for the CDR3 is TGTGCCATCAGTGCGGGCGGGGGCGGCTCCTACAATGAGCAGTTCTTC. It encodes CAISAGGGGSYNEQFF.

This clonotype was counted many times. The CDR3 spells CASSYLGYYEQYF. CDR3 bases: TGTGCCAGCAGTTATCTAGGGTACTACGAGCAGTACTTC. This chain uses TRBV28 with TRBJ2-7; D is uncertain. V was pared by 4 bases and J by 3 bases, with 10 bases between. Germline lookup yields CDR1 MDHEN and CDR2 SYDVKM. CDR3 length: 13 amino acids.